A selection of T cell receptor beta chains follows, all from one sample in a study of blood T cell repertoires in COVID-19. Here immunoSEQ multiplex PCR was the method, and the copy in TCRdb shows in-frame clones only, minus some. Of approximately 360,000 clones in the sample, around 86% are singletons; the top ten hold 5% to 6%. Sequenced input: PBMCs or T cells enriched from blood (not recorded which). The receptors here all came from a woman aged 45-65 years who had recovered from COVID-19. Both conserved end residues are part of each CDR3. A D gene is named only where the DNA matches it firmly. Rows give clone size only sometimes, using once, few, many, or a class for an expanded clone.

clone size: NA; D gene: NA; V gene: TRBV5-1; J gene: TRBJ1-2; CDR3 protein: CASSLAEGDYGYTF; CDR3 DNA: TGCGCCAGCAGCTTGGCTGAGGGGGACTATGGCTACACCTTC
clone size: NA; D gene: TRBD2; V gene: TRBV10-2; J gene: TRBJ2-4; CDR3 protein: CASRVSGGTKNIQYF; CDR3 DNA: TGCGCCAGCAGAGTGTCGGGGGGTACCAAAAACATTCAGTACTTC
clone size: NA; D gene: NA; V gene: TRBV10-1; J gene: TRBJ2-5; CDR3 protein: CASSTGLETQYF; CDR3 DNA: TGCGCCAGCAGTACAGGGTTGGAGACCCAGTACTTC
clone size: once; D gene: TRBD1; V gene: TRBV6-1; J gene: TRBJ1-3; CDR3 protein: CASSAGTGTTFSGNTIYF; CDR3 DNA: TGTGCCAGCAGTGCCGGGACAGGGACAACTTTCTCTGGAAACACCATATATTTT
clone size: NA; D gene: NA; V gene: TRBV4-1; J gene: TRBJ1-1; CDR3 protein: CASSQGSEAFF; CDR3 DNA: TGCGCCAGCAGCCAGGGCAGTGAAGCTTTCTTT
clone size: NA; D gene: TRBD1; V gene: TRBV19; J gene: TRBJ2-5; CDR3 protein: CASSEPGQGIQETQYF; CDR3 DNA: TGTGCCAGTAGTGAGCCGGGACAGGGGATACAAGAGACCCAGTACTTC
clone size: NA; D gene: TRBD2; V gene: TRBV19; J gene: TRBJ2-7; CDR3 protein: CASSGVTASGRHEQYF; CDR3 DNA: TGTGCCAGTAGTGGAGTGACGGCTAGCGGGAGGCACGAGCAGTACTTC
clone size: NA; D gene: NA; V gene: TRBV9; J gene: TRBJ2-7; CDR3 protein: CASSVDGSKAEQYF; CDR3 DNA: TGTGCCAGCAGCGTAGACGGGAGTAAAGCCGAGCAGTACTTC
clone size: NA; D gene: NA; V gene: TRBV9; J gene: TRBJ1-1; CDR3 protein: CASSVGGRGQGTNEAFF; CDR3 DNA: TGTGCCAGCAGCGTAGGTGGTAGGGGCCAGGGGACAAATGAAGCTTTCTTT
clone size: NA; D gene: TRBD2; V gene: TRBV5-1; J gene: TRBJ2-1; CDR3 protein: CASSETGGSYNEQFF; CDR3 DNA: TGCGCCAGCAGTGAGACGGGGGGTTCCTACAATGAGCAGTTCTTC
clone size: once; D gene: NA; V gene: TRBV4-3; J gene: TRBJ2-1; CDR3 protein: CASSQDSSGRYGVDEQFF; CDR3 DNA: TGCGCCAGCAGCCAAGACAGTTCAGGCCGGTACGGGGTTGATGAGCAGTTCTTC
clone size: few; D gene: NA; V gene: TRBV30; J gene: TRBJ1-6; CDR3 protein: CAWRFSGTYNSPLHF; CDR3 DNA: TGTGCCTGGAGATTTTCAGGGACCTATAATTCACCCCTCCACTTT
clone size: once; D gene: NA; V gene: TRBV9; J gene: TRBJ2-7; CDR3 protein: CASSVAFEYEQYF; CDR3 DNA: TGTGCCAGCAGCGTAGCCTTTGAGTACGAGCAGTACTTC
clone size: few; D gene: TRBD2; V gene: TRBV10-3; J gene: TRBJ2-1; CDR3 protein: CSAGGSYNEQFF; CDR3 DNA: TGTAGTGCGGGAGGATCCTACAATGAGCAGTTCTTC
clone size: NA; D gene: TRBD2; V gene: TRBV7-2; J gene: TRBJ2-2; CDR3 protein: CASSLIPPAGTNTGELFF; CDR3 DNA: TGTGCCAGCAGCTTAATACCCCCAGCGGGAACCAACACCGGGGAGCTGTTTTTT
clone size: NA; D gene: TRBD1; V gene: TRBV9; J gene: TRBJ1-2; CDR3 protein: CASSGPDRRGDRYGYTF; CDR3 DNA: TGTGCCAGCAGCGGACCGGACAGGCGCGGGGATCGTTACGGCTACACCTTC
clone size: NA; D gene: TRBD1; V gene: TRBV27; J gene: TRBJ2-2; CDR3 protein: CASSLQGVNGELFF; CDR3 DNA: TGTGCCAGCTCCCTACAGGGGGTTAACGGGGAGCTGTTTTTT
clone size: NA; D gene: TRBD1; V gene: TRBV2; J gene: TRBJ2-7; CDR3 protein: CASTKNPSGQGTMSYEQYF; CDR3 DNA: TGTGCCAGCACCAAAAACCCGTCGGGACAGGGGACAATGTCCTACGAGCAGTACTTC
clone size: NA; D gene: TRBD2; V gene: TRBV6-2/TRBV6-3; J gene: TRBJ2-3; CDR3 protein: CASSTYSGGLTDTQYF; CDR3 DNA: TGTGCCAGCAGTACCTATAGCGGGGGACTCACAGATACGCAGTATTTT
clone size: NA; D gene: NA; V gene: TRBV30; J gene: TRBJ1-4; CDR3 protein: CAWTPFRNEKLFF; CDR3 DNA: TGTGCCTGGACCCCTTTCCGGAATGAAAAACTGTTTTTT
clone size: few; D gene: NA; V gene: TRBV3-1/TRBV3-2; J gene: TRBJ1-1; CDR3 protein: CASSQDFEKAFF; CDR3 DNA: TGTGCCAGCAGCCAAGATTTCGAGAAAGCTTTCTTT
clone size: NA; D gene: TRBD2; V gene: TRBV5-8; J gene: TRBJ2-5; CDR3 protein: CASSWGGGTQYF; CDR3 DNA: TGTGCCAGCAGCTGGGGGGGAGGGACCCAGTACTTC
clone size: once; D gene: NA; V gene: TRBV7-3; J gene: TRBJ1-1; CDR3 protein: CASSLDGVTEAFF; CDR3 DNA: TGTGCCAGCAGCTTGGACGGGGTCACTGAAGCTTTCTTT
clone size: NA; D gene: NA; V gene: TRBV27; J gene: TRBJ1-5; CDR3 protein: CASRQHGGNNQPQHF; CDR3 DNA: TGTGCCAGCAGGCAACACGGGGGGAACAATCAGCCCCAGCATTTT
clone size: few; D gene: TRBD2; V gene: TRBV7-3; J gene: TRBJ2-1; CDR3 protein: CASSPLAGGPGEQFF; CDR3 DNA: TGTGCCAGCAGCCCACTAGCGGGAGGGCCGGGTGAGCAGTTCTTC
clone size: NA; D gene: NA; V gene: TRBV4-3; J gene: TRBJ2-2; CDR3 protein: CASSQVQGPTGELFF; CDR3 DNA: TGCGCCAGCAGCCAGGTACAGGGCCCCACCGGGGAGCTGTTTTTT
clone size: NA; D gene: NA; V gene: TRBV6-5; J gene: TRBJ1-1; CDR3 protein: CASIRLSPMNTEAFF; CDR3 DNA: TGTGCCAGCATAAGACTGAGCCCGATGAACACTGAAGCTTTCTTT
clone size: NA; D gene: TRBD2; V gene: TRBV19; J gene: TRBJ2-1; CDR3 protein: CASSISGLVGGDNEQFF; CDR3 DNA: TGTGCCAGTAGTATATCTGGACTAGTGGGAGGCGACAATGAGCAGTTCTTC
clone size: NA; D gene: TRBD2; V gene: TRBV11-1; J gene: TRBJ2-1; CDR3 protein: CASSPPGLAAYNEQFF; CDR3 DNA: TGTGCCAGCAGCCCTCCGGGACTAGCGGCCTACAATGAGCAGTTCTTC
clone size: NA; D gene: TRBD1; V gene: TRBV19; J gene: TRBJ2-7; CDR3 protein: CASSIPGTVPTYEQYF; CDR3 DNA: TGTGCCAGTAGTATCCCCGGGACAGTCCCAACCTACGAGCAGTACTTC
clone size: NA; D gene: NA; V gene: TRBV5-1; J gene: TRBJ1-4; CDR3 protein: CASSLSVPTNEKLFF; CDR3 DNA: TGCGCCAGCAGCTTGAGCGTCCCAACTAATGAAAAACTGTTTTTT
clone size: NA; D gene: TRBD2; V gene: TRBV19; J gene: TRBJ2-1; CDR3 protein: CASKALAVYNEQFF; CDR3 DNA: TGTGCCAGTAAGGCACTAGCGGTCTACAATGAGCAGTTCTTC
clone size: NA; D gene: TRBD1; V gene: TRBV30; J gene: TRBJ1-2; CDR3 protein: CAWSRTGAPGGYTF; CDR3 DNA: TGTGCCTGGAGTAGGACAGGGGCCCCGGGTGGCTACACCTTC
clone size: NA; D gene: NA; V gene: TRBV4-3; J gene: TRBJ2-1; CDR3 protein: CASSLRETGYNEQFF; CDR3 DNA: TGCGCCAGCAGCCTCAGGGAGACAGGATACAATGAGCAGTTCTTC
clone size: once; D gene: NA; V gene: TRBV29-1; J gene: TRBJ1-2; CDR3 protein: CSVEVLAGEGYTF; CDR3 DNA: TGCAGCGTTGAAGTTTTGGCCGGGGAAGGCTACACCTTC
clone size: NA; D gene: TRBD1; V gene: TRBV19; J gene: TRBJ1-2; CDR3 protein: CASRQTGGDYGYTF; CDR3 DNA: TGTGCCAGTAGGCAAACAGGGGGCGACTATGGCTACACCTTC
clone size: NA; D gene: NA; V gene: TRBV19; J gene: TRBJ2-1; CDR3 protein: CASTPPGVYNEQFF; CDR3 DNA: TGTGCCAGTACCCCCCCGGGGGTTTACAATGAGCAGTTCTTC
clone size: NA; D gene: NA; V gene: TRBV20-1; J gene: TRBJ1-1; CDR3 protein: CSGIQGTEAFF; CDR3 DNA: TGCAGTGGGATACAGGGAACTGAAGCTTTCTTT
clone size: NA; D gene: NA; V gene: TRBV19; J gene: TRBJ1-5; CDR3 protein: CASSVTLLQPQHF; CDR3 DNA: TGTGCCAGTTCAGTAACCCTTTTGCAGCCCCAGCATTTT
clone size: NA; D gene: NA; V gene: TRBV7-2; J gene: TRBJ1-6; CDR3 protein: CASNQGSTGSPLHF; CDR3 DNA: TGTGCCAGCAACCAAGGGAGTACGGGGTCACCCCTCCACTTT
clone size: NA; D gene: NA; V gene: TRBV4-3; J gene: TRBJ1-6; CDR3 protein: CASSQDAVYNSPLHF; CDR3 DNA: TGCGCCAGCAGCCAAGATGCAGTTTATAATTCACCCCTCCACTTT
clone size: NA; D gene: NA; V gene: TRBV7-9; J gene: TRBJ1-1; CDR3 protein: CASSLGPGLGGEAFF; CDR3 DNA: TGTGCCAGCAGCTTAGGGCCGGGGTTGGGAGGTGAAGCTTTCTTT
clone size: NA; D gene: TRBD1; V gene: TRBV18; J gene: TRBJ1-4; CDR3 protein: CASSPGQGNEKLFF; CDR3 DNA: TGTGCCAGCTCACCGGGACAGGGGAATGAAAAACTGTTTTTT
clone size: NA; D gene: NA; V gene: TRBV4-1; J gene: TRBJ1-2; CDR3 protein: CASSQGNQGGGYTF; CDR3 DNA: TGCGCCAGCAGCCAAGGTAACCAGGGAGGAGGCTACACCTTC
clone size: NA; D gene: TRBD2; V gene: TRBV5-6; J gene: TRBJ2-5; CDR3 protein: CASSLGLALRETQYF; CDR3 DNA: TGTGCCAGCAGCCTGGGACTAGCGTTAAGAGAGACCCAGTACTTC
clone size: NA; D gene: NA; V gene: TRBV6-5; J gene: TRBJ2-3; CDR3 protein: CASRQTAWEADTQYF; CDR3 DNA: TGTGCCAGCAGGCAAACAGCCTGGGAGGCAGATACGCAGTATTTT
clone size: NA; D gene: NA; V gene: TRBV5-5; J gene: TRBJ1-2; CDR3 protein: CASSWRDFGDYGYTF; CDR3 DNA: TGTGCCAGCAGCTGGCGGGACTTCGGGGACTATGGCTACACCTTC
clone size: NA; D gene: TRBD1; V gene: TRBV28; J gene: TRBJ1-2; CDR3 protein: CASSQGQGYYGYTF; CDR3 DNA: TGTGCCAGCAGCCAGGGACAGGGGTACTATGGCTACACCTTC
clone size: NA; D gene: TRBD1; V gene: TRBV7-9; J gene: TRBJ2-1; CDR3 protein: CASSPKGQDYNEQFF; CDR3 DNA: TGTGCCAGCAGCCCGAAGGGACAGGACTACAATGAGCAGTTCTTC
clone size: NA; D gene: NA; V gene: TRBV5-1; J gene: TRBJ2-1; CDR3 protein: CASSQSTGFRNEQFF; CDR3 DNA: TGCGCCAGCAGCCAGAGCACAGGTTTTAGGAATGAGCAGTTCTTC
clone size: NA; D gene: NA; V gene: TRBV9; J gene: TRBJ2-1; CDR3 protein: CASSGWGTWSSYNEQFF; CDR3 DNA: TGTGCCAGCAGCGGATGGGGGACATGGAGCTCCTACAATGAGCAGTTCTTC
clone size: NA; D gene: TRBD1; V gene: TRBV7-8; J gene: TRBJ1-6; CDR3 protein: CASSLAGQALSYNSPLHF; CDR3 DNA: TGTGCCAGCAGCTTAGCGGGACAGGCTTTGTCCTATAATTCACCCCTCCACTTT
clone size: NA; D gene: TRBD2; V gene: TRBV30; J gene: TRBJ2-3; CDR3 protein: CARTSGKFTDTQYF; CDR3 DNA: TGTGCCCGGACTAGCGGGAAGTTCACAGATACGCAGTATTTT
clone size: once; D gene: NA; V gene: TRBV5-1; J gene: TRBJ1-3; CDR3 protein: CASSITGSGNTIYF; CDR3 DNA: TGCGCCAGCAGTATAACAGGCTCTGGAAACACCATATATTTT
clone size: NA; D gene: TRBD2; V gene: TRBV7-2; J gene: TRBJ2-2; CDR3 protein: CASSLYTSATGELFF; CDR3 DNA: TGTGCCAGCAGTCTCTATACTAGCGCCACCGGGGAGCTGTTTTTT
clone size: NA; D gene: NA; V gene: TRBV19; J gene: TRBJ2-7; CDR3 protein: CASSITQGGPYEQYF; CDR3 DNA: TGTGCCAGTAGTATTACCCAGGGGGGCCCCTACGAGCAGTACTTC
clone size: few; D gene: NA; V gene: TRBV5-5; J gene: TRBJ2-4; CDR3 protein: CASSEDRVGRVKNIQYF; CDR3 DNA: TGTGCCAGCAGCGAGGACCGGGTGGGCAGGGTCAAAAACATTCAGTACTTC
clone size: once; D gene: NA; V gene: TRBV7-8; J gene: TRBJ1-3; CDR3 protein: CASSLVSGTPGNTIYF; CDR3 DNA: TGTGCCAGCAGCTTAGTGTCCGGGACACCCGGAAACACCATATATTTT
clone size: NA; D gene: NA; V gene: TRBV7-2; J gene: TRBJ2-7; CDR3 protein: CASSLALLRLRDEQYF; CDR3 DNA: TGTGCCAGCAGCTTAGCCTTGTTGCGTCTGAGGGACGAGCAGTACTTC
clone size: NA; D gene: NA; V gene: TRBV4-2; J gene: TRBJ2-1; CDR3 protein: CASSQEASGEQFF; CDR3 DNA: TGTGCCAGCAGCCAAGAAGCCTCCGGGGAGCAGTTCTTC